The TCR beta chain described here comes from a study of T-cell memory formation after mild COVID-19. General study findings and limits: Among CD4+ contracting clones, most were CM and EM, and CD8+ ones EMRA. The study detected some responding clones in pre-infection memory, suggesting cross-reactive memory joined.

This clonotype was recorded a few times. Its antigen is still unknown. The TCR alpha and TCR beta cDNA libraries, bearing sample barcodes and UMIs, were generated by 5'RACE using constant-segment primers. TCRdb redid the calling of the 5' RACE reads with MiXCR, one entry per CDR3 protein. The sample shows hundreds of thousands of distinct CDR3 sequences, over 20% of them seen only once. Specimen: PBMCs or a T cell subset sorted from them (not recorded which). The source of this sequence is an adult woman who had mild COVID-19 (a few samples of this study predate the infection). Cell type and time point are not known.

Here the CDR3 DNA reads TGCAGTGCTAGAGCTACAGGGGGCATTGATAATTCACCCCTCCACTTT. Translating gives CSARATGGIDNSPLHF. The rearrangement joins TRBV20-1 to TRBJ1-6, with 9 bases lining up with TRBD1. The CDR3 runs to 16 residues. V trimming: 1 base; J trimming: 5 bases; junction bases outside the gene matches: 6. The germline gives CDR1 DFQATT, CDR2 SNEGSKA (reference sequence).